In this sample, the clone carrying this T cell receptor (beta chain) turned up many times. Its antigen remains unidentified. The data were obtained in a study of response to subunit inactivated influenza vaccine. Regarding the study as a whole: Each seasonal influenza vaccination recruits few new T cells, the authors suggested.

TCRdb passed the RT-PCR reads through MiXCR, listing each CDR3 protein once. The sample contains more than 200,000 distinct CDR3 sequences, over 9% of which appear only once. Looked up from germline, CDR1 is DFQATT and CDR2 is SNEGSKA (reference sequence). Trimming shortened V by 6 bases and J by 5 bases, and 19 bases separated the two germline ends. This CDR3 region has 14 residues. Sequenced here: non-naive T cells sorted from PBMCs, sampled roughly 15 days before vaccination. The V call is TRBV20-1, the J call TRBJ2-5; D is perhaps TRBD1 or TRBD2 (5 bases each). This receptor was obtained from a man in his fifties or sixties who received an inactivated influenza vaccine. In DNA, the CDR3 is TGCAGTGCCGCCCCTCTTAGCGCAGGGGAGACCCAGTACTTC. This translates into CSAAPLSAGETQYF.